This passage covers 29 T cell receptor beta chains from one sample sequenced in a study of cytomegalovirus exposure and HLA in healthy donors (dated 2017 in TCRdb). Receptor libraries were prepared by the immunoSEQ multiplex PCR assay. The multiplex PCR relied on a mix of 60 forward primers for TCR Vbeta segments and 13 reverse primers for TCR Jbeta segments. This immuneACCESS table, as held by TCRdb, lists in-frame sequences with V and J called but not all clones. Of the missing ones, under half trace to an unresolved V gene in checked studies; the others have no known cause. The sample includes around 100,000 clones, with about 83% observed a single time. The ten largest clones represent approximately 4% of the sample. Sequencing input: PBMCs. These receptors were obtained from a female donor in good health and CMV-seropositive.

This clone came up once. Compared with germline, one end of the junction differs, possibly owing to a read error. V usage is TRBV25-1 and J usage is TRBJ1-2; no firm D call. This CDR3 has 13 amino acids. Germline loops: CDR1 MGHDK, CDR2 SYGVNS. The CDR3 reads CASSESGIYGYPF. DNA for the CDR3: TGTGCCAGCAGTGAATCGGGAATCTATGGCTACCCCTTC.

V usage is TRBV7-9 and J usage is TRBJ1-5; a weak D match, TRBD1 (6 bases). This CDR3 has 14 amino acids. Germline V CDR1 and CDR2: SEHNR, FQNEAQ (reference sequence). The V end lost 5 bases, the J end lost 3 bases, and 11 bases lay between the germline ends. CDR3 DNA: TGTGCCAGCAGCCAGGACAGTGTCAATCAGCCCCAGCATTTT. Translation gives CASSQDSVNQPQHF. The full variable domain, completed using reference TRBV7-9 and TRBJ1-5, is DTGVSQNPRHKITKRGQNVTFRCDPISEHNRLYWYRQTLGQGPEFLTYFQNEAQLEKSRLLSDRFSAERPKGSFSTLEIQRTEQGDSAMYLCASSQDSVNQPQHFGDGTRLSIL.

The J gene is TRBJ1-5, the V gene TRBV5-1, with D perhaps matching TRBD1 (5 bases). Per the germline V gene, CDR1 is SGHRS and CDR2 is YFSETQ. Trimming removed 1 base at V and 6 bases at J, with 17 bases between. The CDR3 has 16 residues. This CDR3 is CASSLSPQGSGQPQHF. CDR3 DNA: TGCGCCAGCAGCTTGTCTCCGCAGGGTTCGGGTCAGCCCCAGCATTTT.

The chain employs TRBV7-9 and TRBJ2-1; the match to TRBD2 covers 7 bases. This CDR3 region has 15 residues. J lost 0 bases, V lost 6 bases, and 5 bases had no gene match. In germline, CDR1 is SEHNR, CDR2 FQNEAQ (reference sequence). The CDR3 DNA sequence: TGTGCCAGCAGTTATGGGGGGGTCTCCTACAATGAGCAGTTCTTC. Translated: CASSYGGVSYNEQFF.

This clone has just a few counts. The J gene is TRBJ2-7, the V gene TRBV5-1; 7 bases line up with TRBD1. This CDR3 spans 13 amino acids. The V gene end was trimmed by 2 bases and the J gene end by 7 bases; junction bases not matched to a gene: 6. Germline loops: CDR1 SGHRS, CDR2 YFSETQ. The CDR3 protein is CASSFEGAREQYF. The CDR3 nucleotides are TGCGCCAGCAGCTTTGAGGGGGCGAGGGAGCAGTACTTC.

The chain joins TRBV9 to TRBJ2-7; a possible D gene is TRBD2 (6 bases). The CDR3 runs 16 residues. Germline V gene data show CDR1 as SGDLS and CDR2 as YYNGEE. V shed 0 bases and J shed 2 bases, with 15 bases lying between them. CDR3 region: CASSVGAGGDAYEQYF. The CDR3 DNA sequence: TGTGCCAGCAGCGTAGGGGCCGGAGGGGACGCCTACGAGCAGTACTTC.

This clone was observed a handful of times. The chain couples TRBV5-1 to TRBJ1-2; D remains unclear. V lost 2 bases, J lost 1 base, and 12 bases lay in between. Germline V gene sequence: CDR1 SGHRS, CDR2 YFSETQ. This CDR3 is built from 15 residues. The CDR3 region is CASSFRREHNYGYTF. Written as DNA, the CDR3 is TGCGCCAGCAGCTTCAGGCGCGAGCATAACTATGGCTACACCTTC.

The rearrangement joins TRBV2 to TRBJ1-5; D is possibly TRBD1 (6 bases). The CDR3 spans 17 residues. CDR1 and CDR2 (germline): SNHLY, FYNNEI. Between the trimmed V and J ends, which lost 1 base and 6 bases, there was a span of 19 bases. CDR3 amino acids: CASSEEGRGRSGQPQHF. CDR3 coding DNA: TGTGCCAGCAGTGAAGAAGGCAGGGGACGCTCAGGTCAGCCCCAGCATTTT.

This chain joins TRBV10-1 and TRBJ2-1, with 8 bases identical to TRBD2. The germline CDR1 and CDR2 sequences are WNHNN and SYGVQD (reference sequence). V was clipped by 0 bases and J by 6 bases; unmatched bases: 13. The CDR3 extends over 18 amino acids. CDR3 coding DNA: TGCGCCAGCAGTGAGTCCTCCGGCTTCGCGGGGGGCCGCAATGAGCAGTTCTTC. Encoded protein: CASSESSGFAGGRNEQFF.

The CDR3 region has the DNA TGTGCCAGCAGCCCGGGACAGGGAGGAGGTCAGCCCCAGCATTTT. Translation: CASSPGQGGGQPQHF. The V call is TRBV5-6, the J call TRBJ1-5; 9 positions agree with TRBD1. J gave up 6 bases and V 4 bases, and 8 bases lay outside the gene matches. Germline-derived CDR1 and CDR2 are SGHDT and YYEEEE. The CDR3 extends over 15 amino acids. The entire variable domain, with the rest obtained from reference TRBV5-6 and TRBJ1-5, is as follows: DAGVTQSPTHLIKTRGQQVTLRCSPKSGHDTVSWYQQALGQGPQFIFQYYEEEERQRGNFPDRFSGHQFPNYSSELNVNALLLGDSALYLCASSPGQGGGQPQHFGDGTRLSIL.

This sequence joins TRBV15 and TRBJ2-7, with D possibly matching TRBD1 (5 bases). CDR3 length: 14 amino acids. Germline V gene sequence: CDR1 LNHNV, CDR2 YYDKDF (reference sequence). V was pared by 2 bases and J by 5 bases, with 13 bases between. CDR3: CATSRQGNADEQYF. In nucleotides, the CDR3 is TGTGCCACCAGCAGACAGGGTAACGCGGACGAGCAGTACTTC.

This sequence joins TRBV6-1 and TRBJ1-3; TRBD1 is a possible D gene (6 bases). This CDR3 has 13 amino acids. The germline gives CDR1 MNHNS, CDR2 SASEGT. The V end was cut by 5 bases, the J end by 4 bases, with 9 bases between. CDR3 sequence reads: CASSNRVGNTIYF. The CDR3 DNA is TGTGCCAGCAGTAACAGGGTAGGAAACACCATATATTTT.

The genes are TRBV5-7 and TRBJ1-3; D is undetermined. TRBV5-7 has ORF status, its function being uncertain. The V gene lost 2 bases and the J gene lost 3 bases, with 18 bases spanning the gap. The length of the CDR3 is 17 residues. CDR3 region: CASSFQEVAQNGNTIYF. The CDR3 DNA follows: TGTGCCAGCAGCTTCCAGGAGGTAGCCCAAAATGGAAACACCATATATTTT.

The CDR3 sequence is CASRLASTDTQYF. The CDR3 nucleotides are TGTGCCAGCAGACTAGCGAGCACAGATACGCAGTATTTT. The chain is built from TRBV27 and TRBJ2-3, with TRBD2 matching over 7 bases. Germline loops: CDR1 MNHEY, CDR2 SMNVEV (reference sequence). V lost 6 bases, J lost 0 bases, and 0 bases stayed unmatched. CDR3 size: 13 residues.

The chain uses TRBV4-1 and TRBJ2-5; the match to TRBD2 covers 10 bases. Germline CDR1 reads MGHRA; CDR2 reads YSYEKL. After removal of 0 bases from V and 2 bases from J, the junction contained 3 bases not matched to a gene. The CDR3 runs 16 residues. The CDR3 bases are TGCGCCAGCAGCCAAGAACTAGCGGGGCTTCAAGAGACCCAGTACTTC. It translates to CASSQELAGLQETQYF.

The chain combines TRBV25-1 with TRBJ1-6; no clear D gene. This CDR3 comprises 15 residues. Germline V gives CDR1 MGHDK, CDR2 SYGVNS. Trimming stripped 5 bases from V and 4 bases from J, with 12 bases between. CDR3 region: CASSPGRGYNSPLHF. DNA of the CDR3: TGTGCCAGCAGTCCGGGCCGAGGGTATAATTCACCCCTCCACTTT.

The V call is TRBV5-4, the J call TRBJ1-4; the D is unclear. The CDR3 spans 13 residues. The V end lost 0 bases, the J end lost 5 bases, and 5 bases lay between the germline ends. Germline values: CDR1 SGHNT, CDR2 YYREEE (reference sequence). The CDR3, as DNA: TGTGCCAGCAGCTTGGGACAAAATGAAAAACTGTTTTTT. As protein: CASSLGQNEKLFF.

The genes are TRBV10-2 and TRBJ2-2, with D tentatively TRBD1 (5 bases). Germline V gene data show CDR1 as WSHSY and CDR2 as SAAADI. V was clipped by 6 bases and J by 4 bases, with 9 bases between them. This CDR3 region has 13 residues. The CDR3 sequence: CASSFTGTGELFF. The CDR3 bases are TGCGCCAGCAGCTTCACAGGCACCGGGGAGCTGTTTTTT.

The chain uses TRBV11-2 and TRBJ2-7; 14 bases agree with TRBD2. Unmatched junction bases numbered 13, after V lost 5 bases and J lost 4 bases. Germline V gives CDR1 SGHAT, CDR2 FQNNGV. The CDR3 is 18 residues long. CDR3 DNA: TGTGCCAGCAGCAGACTAGCGGGAGGGCCGAACTCTATGTACGAGCAGTACTTC. It encodes CASSRLAGGPNSMYEQYF.

The rearrangement links TRBV5-6 to TRBJ2-5; 7 bases map to TRBD2. This CDR3 contains 17 residues. The V and J ends lost 4 bases and 3 bases, in that order; junction bases with no gene match: 15. Germline V CDR1 and CDR2: SGHDT, YYEEEE. CDR3 sequence reads: CASSPPDGRGIEETQYF. DNA of the CDR3: TGTGCCAGCAGCCCTCCGGATGGGCGGGGGATTGAAGAGACCCAGTACTTC.

V is TRBV15 and J is TRBJ2-7; 7 bases agree with TRBD1. Per the germline V gene, CDR1 is LNHNV and CDR2 is YYDKDF (reference sequence). The V segment lost 6 bases and the J segment 1 base; nucleotides outside the gene matches: 9. The CDR3 sequence is 15 residues long. The CDR3 reads CATSSDRDPSYEQYF. The CDR3 DNA sequence: TGTGCCACCAGTTCAGACAGGGACCCTTCCTACGAGCAGTACTTC.

In its sample, this clone was seen once. The genes are TRBV28 and TRBJ1-4; unclear D gene. Trimming took 5 bases from V and 8 from J, leaving 6 bases between them. The CDR3 has 11 amino acids. Germline V gene data show CDR1 as MDHEN and CDR2 as SYDVKM. CDR3 nucleotide sequence: TGTGCCAGCAGTCCCCAGGAAAAACTGTTTTTT. It is translated as CASSPQEKLFF.

V is TRBV7-9 and J is TRBJ2-1; TRBD1 matches at 10 bases. CDR1 SEHNR and CDR2 FQNEAQ come from the germline V gene (reference sequence). V shed 6 bases, J shed 4 bases, and the junction held 9 bases outside the gene matches. The CDR3 runs 16 residues. The CDR3 spells CASRGTGVSVYNEQFF. The CDR3 nucleotides read TGTGCCAGCAGAGGGACAGGGGTATCGGTTTACAATGAGCAGTTCTTC.

The rearrangement links TRBV5-1 to TRBJ2-2; 13 bases match TRBD2. V shed 0 bases and J 3 bases; nucleotides not matched to a gene: 2. From germline, CDR1 is SGHRS and CDR2 YFSETQ. This CDR3 contains 17 residues. The CDR3: CASSLGLAGGHTGELFF. CDR3 nucleotides: TGCGCCAGCAGCTTGGGACTAGCGGGAGGCCACACCGGGGAGCTGTTTTTT. Drawing the rest from reference TRBV5-1 and TRBJ2-2, the complete variable domain is KAGVTQTPRYLIKTRGQQVTLSCSPISGHRSVSWYQQTPGQGLQFLFEYFSETQRNKGNFPGRFSGRQFSNSRSEMNVSTLELGDSALYLCASSLGLAGGHTGELFFGEGSRLTVL.

The chain has TRBV4-2 and TRBJ2-2, with 13 bases fitting TRBD2. Trimming took 0 bases from V and 3 from J; bases not matched to a gene: 10. Germline CDR1 is LGHNA and CDR2 is YNFKEQ. The CDR3 is 20 residues long. The CDR3 is CASSQDSVLAGGPYTGELFF. The CDR3 DNA reads TGTGCCAGCAGCCAAGATAGTGTACTAGCGGGAGGGCCGTACACCGGGGAGCTGTTTTTT.

This chain links TRBV5-1 with TRBJ2-5, with TRBD2 matching 14 bases. The CDR3 runs to 20 residues. V lost 4 bases to trimming and J lost 4 bases; unmatched junction nucleotides: 18. Germline CDR1 is SGHRS and CDR2 is YFSETQ. The CDR3 coding sequence is TGCGCCAGCAGCGCAGCCACCCCCGGGACTAGCGGGAGATGGGGAGAGACCCAGTACTTC. Protein sequence: CASSAATPGTSGRWGETQYF.

This clone was seen just once. CDR3 in amino acids: CASSLDGGGGYTF. Here the CDR3 DNA reads TGCGCCAGCAGCTTGGATGGGGGAGGAGGCTACACCTTC. The chain has TRBV5-1 and TRBJ1-2; tentatively, D is TRBD1 (5 bases). CDR3 length: 13 residues. With 0 bases removed from V and 8 bases from J, the gap between germline ends came to 11 bases. Germline CDR1 is SGHRS and CDR2 is YFSETQ.

The chain uses TRBV7-3 and TRBJ2-3; D is undetermined. The V and J ends lost 6 bases and 5 bases respectively, with 9 bases between them. The CDR3 totals 12 residues. Germline V gene sequence: CDR1 SGHTA, CDR2 FQGTGA. The CDR3 coding sequence is TGTGCCAGCAGTAAACTCGGAGATACGCAGTATTTT. Translating gives CASSKLGDTQYF.

V usage is TRBV10-2 and J usage is TRBJ2-7; TRBD1 matches 9 bases. Germline lookup yields CDR1 WSHSY and CDR2 SAAADI. Unmatched junction bases numbered 1, after V lost 3 bases and J lost 1 base. The CDR3 runs 14 residues. The CDR3 is CASSDGQGSYEQYF. In DNA, the CDR3 is TGCGCCAGCAGTGACGGACAGGGGTCCTACGAGCAGTACTTC.